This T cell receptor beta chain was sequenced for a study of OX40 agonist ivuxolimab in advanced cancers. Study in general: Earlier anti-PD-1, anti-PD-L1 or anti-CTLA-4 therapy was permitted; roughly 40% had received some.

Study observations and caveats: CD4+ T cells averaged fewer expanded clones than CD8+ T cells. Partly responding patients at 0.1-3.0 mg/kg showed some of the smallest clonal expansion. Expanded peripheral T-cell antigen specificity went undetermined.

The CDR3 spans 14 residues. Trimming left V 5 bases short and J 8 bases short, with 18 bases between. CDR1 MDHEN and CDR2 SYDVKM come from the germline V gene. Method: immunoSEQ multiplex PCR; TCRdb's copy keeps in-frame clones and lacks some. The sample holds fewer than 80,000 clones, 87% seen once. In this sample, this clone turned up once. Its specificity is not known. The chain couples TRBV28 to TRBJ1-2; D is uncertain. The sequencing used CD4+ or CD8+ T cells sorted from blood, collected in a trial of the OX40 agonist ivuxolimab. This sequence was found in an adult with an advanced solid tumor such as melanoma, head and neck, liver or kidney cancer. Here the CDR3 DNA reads TGTGCCAGCAGTAACTCGGACCCGAGGAGAGGCTACACCTTC. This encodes CASSNSDPRRGYTF.